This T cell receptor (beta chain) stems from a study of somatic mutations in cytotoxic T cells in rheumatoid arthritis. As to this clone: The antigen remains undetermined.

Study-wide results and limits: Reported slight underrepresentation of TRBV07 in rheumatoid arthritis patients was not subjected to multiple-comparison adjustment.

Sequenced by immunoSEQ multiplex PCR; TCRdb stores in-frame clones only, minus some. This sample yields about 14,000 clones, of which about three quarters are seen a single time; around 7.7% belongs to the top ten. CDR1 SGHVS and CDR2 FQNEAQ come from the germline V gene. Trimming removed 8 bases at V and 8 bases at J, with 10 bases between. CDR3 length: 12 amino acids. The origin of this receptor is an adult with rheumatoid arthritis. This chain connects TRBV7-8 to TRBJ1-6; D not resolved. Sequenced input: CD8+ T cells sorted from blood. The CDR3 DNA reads TGTGCCAGCTCCCCCACAGATTCACCCCTCCACTTT. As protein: CASSPTDSPLHF.